This is a list of T cell receptor beta chains from one sample in a study of Tregs in tolerant kidney transplant recipients. Produced via immunoSEQ multiplex PCR; TCRdb's table is partial and in-frame only. The sample lists about 88,000 clones, approximately 92% occurring once. Sequenced sample: CD8+ T cells from blood. The source of these receptors is a human donor in good health. Both conserved end residues are part of each CDR3. Each record gives: J gene, clone size, V gene, CDR3 protein. Clone size is given for some rows only: seen once, a few or many times, or a class if the clone is expanded.

TRBJ2-5 - TRBV7-7 CASSFLEDGYQETQYF
TRBJ2-3 - TRBV4-1 CASSQPIGGLADTQYF
TRBJ2-1 - TRBV5-1 CASSLDRGPYNEQFF
TRBJ2-7 - TRBV9 CASSALSGGAYEQYF
TRBJ2-3 once TRBV7-8 CASSLLAGLPDTQYF
TRBJ1-4 - TRBV6-5 CASSYSDRGGEKLFF
TRBJ1-2 - TRBV9 CASSSRERVFWYGYTF
TRBJ1-2 - TRBV6-1 CASSGGQGGNGYTF
TRBJ1-5 few TRBV2 CASSWDRLGSDRNQPQHF
TRBJ1-4 - TRBV27 CASSPGTVATNEKLFF
TRBJ1-5 - TRBV29-1 CSGGTPGEPQHF
TRBJ2-7 - TRBV7-9 CASSSPGQGSYEQYF
TRBJ1-1 - TRBV5-5 CASSLQGRTEAFF
TRBJ1-2 - TRBV9 CASSVEGGTGGYGYTF
TRBJ1-1 - TRBV14 CASSQDRDRMNTEAFF
TRBJ2-7 - TRBV6-6 CASYGTGGYEQYF
TRBJ1-4 - TRBV7-9 CASSFATGDGKLFF
TRBJ2-7 - TRBV9 CASSVGGWAYEQYF
TRBJ2-7 - TRBV7-6 CATPQGVEQYF
TRBJ2-7 - TRBV27 CASSLSFSGTYEQYF
TRBJ1-1 - TRBV4-2 CASSQEGPGTVNTEAFF
TRBJ1-1 - TRBV18 CASSPGQTEAFF
TRBJ1-2 - TRBV9 CASSVGLGDRPNYGYTF
TRBJ2-7 - TRBV5-1 CASSSVDSYEQYF
TRBJ1-1 - TRBV5-5 CASSLANGQGGRGTEAFF
TRBJ2-5 - TRBV2 CASSGPPGRLNQETQYF
TRBJ2-7 - TRBV11-2 CASSLAVEQYF
TRBJ2-7 - TRBV6-5 CASSSVRGTYEQYF
TRBJ2-7 - TRBV19 CASSIWGRGLHEQYF
TRBJ1-1 - TRBV11-2 CASSFSGAEAFF
TRBJ2-5 once TRBV15 CATSRDWGGRAGQETQYF
TRBJ1-3 - TRBV30 CACWTGYSGNTIYF
TRBJ1-4 - TRBV25-1 CASSVRGEANEKLFF
TRBJ2-3 - TRBV6-6 CASSHRDSNTDTQYF
TRBJ1-1 once TRBV27 CASSLSRGGTEAFF
TRBJ1-3 - TRBV12-2 CASRDRTGGKWNTIYF
TRBJ2-2 once TRBV4-1 CASSQSGLAGELFF
TRBJ1-5 few TRBV7-7 CASSSGPNQPQHF
TRBJ2-4 - TRBV14 CASSSRQFVGGPKNIQYF